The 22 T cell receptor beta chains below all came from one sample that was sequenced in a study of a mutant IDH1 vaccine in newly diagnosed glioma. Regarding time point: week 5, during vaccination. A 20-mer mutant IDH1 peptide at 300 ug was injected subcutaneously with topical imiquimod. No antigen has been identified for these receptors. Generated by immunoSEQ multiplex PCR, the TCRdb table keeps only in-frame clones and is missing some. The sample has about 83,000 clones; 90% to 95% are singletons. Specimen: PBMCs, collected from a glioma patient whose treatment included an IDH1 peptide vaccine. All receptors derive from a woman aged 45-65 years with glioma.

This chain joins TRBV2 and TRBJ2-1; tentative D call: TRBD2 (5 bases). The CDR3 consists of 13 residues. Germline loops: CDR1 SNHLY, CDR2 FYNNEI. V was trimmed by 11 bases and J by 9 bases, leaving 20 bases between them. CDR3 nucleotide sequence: TGTGCCCTAGCTCCCGTTTTGTCTGGTGAGCAGTTCTTC. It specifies CALAPVLSGEQFF.

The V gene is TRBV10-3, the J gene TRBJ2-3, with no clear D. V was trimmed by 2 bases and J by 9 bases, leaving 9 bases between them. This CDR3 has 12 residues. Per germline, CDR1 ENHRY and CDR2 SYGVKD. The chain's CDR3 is CAISELRGTQYF. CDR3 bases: TGTGCCATCAGTGAGCTAAGAGGCACGCAGTATTTT.

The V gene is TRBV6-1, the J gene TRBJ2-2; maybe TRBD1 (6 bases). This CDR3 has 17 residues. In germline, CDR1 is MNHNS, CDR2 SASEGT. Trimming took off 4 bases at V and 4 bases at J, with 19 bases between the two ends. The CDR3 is CASSGVLGASTTGELFF. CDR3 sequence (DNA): TGTGCCAGCAGTGGGGTTTTGGGGGCGTCGACCACCGGGGAGCTGTTTTTT.

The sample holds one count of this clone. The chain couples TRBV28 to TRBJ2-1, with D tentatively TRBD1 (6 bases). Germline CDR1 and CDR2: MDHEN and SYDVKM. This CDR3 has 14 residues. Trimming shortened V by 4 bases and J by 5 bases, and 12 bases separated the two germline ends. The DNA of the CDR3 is TGTGCCAGCAGTTCCAGGGGACCAAACAATGAGCAGTTCTTC. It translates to CASSSRGPNNEQFF.

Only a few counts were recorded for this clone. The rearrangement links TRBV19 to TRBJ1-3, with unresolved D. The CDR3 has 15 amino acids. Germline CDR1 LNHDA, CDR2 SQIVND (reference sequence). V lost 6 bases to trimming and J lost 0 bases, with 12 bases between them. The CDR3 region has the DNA TGTGCCAGTAGGACGGCAGTCTTCTCTGGAAACACCATATATTTT. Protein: CASRTAVFSGNTIYF.

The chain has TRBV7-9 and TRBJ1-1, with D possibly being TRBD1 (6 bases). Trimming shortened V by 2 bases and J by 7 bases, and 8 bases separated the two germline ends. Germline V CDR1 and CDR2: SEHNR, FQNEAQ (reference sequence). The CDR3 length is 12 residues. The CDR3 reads CASSLTGLEAFF. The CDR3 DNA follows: TGTGCCAGCAGCTTAACAGGGCTTGAAGCTTTCTTT.

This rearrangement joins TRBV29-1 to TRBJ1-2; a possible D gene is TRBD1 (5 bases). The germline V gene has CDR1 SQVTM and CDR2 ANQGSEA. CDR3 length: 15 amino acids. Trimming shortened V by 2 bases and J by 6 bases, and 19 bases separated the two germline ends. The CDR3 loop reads CSVESAGTKTHGYTF. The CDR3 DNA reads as TGCAGCGTTGAAAGCGCGGGGACTAAGACTCATGGCTACACCTTC.

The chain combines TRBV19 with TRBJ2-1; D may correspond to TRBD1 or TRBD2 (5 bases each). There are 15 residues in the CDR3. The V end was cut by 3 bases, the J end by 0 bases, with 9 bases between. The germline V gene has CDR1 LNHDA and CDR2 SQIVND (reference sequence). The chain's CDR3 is CASSMWGSSYNEQFF. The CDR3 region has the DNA TGTGCCAGTAGTATGTGGGGGAGCTCCTACAATGAGCAGTTCTTC.

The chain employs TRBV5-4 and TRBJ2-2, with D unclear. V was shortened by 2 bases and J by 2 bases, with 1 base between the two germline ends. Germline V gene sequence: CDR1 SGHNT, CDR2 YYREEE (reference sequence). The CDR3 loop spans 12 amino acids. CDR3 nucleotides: TGTGCCAGCAGCTTAAACACCGGGGAGCTGTTTTTT. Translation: CASSLNTGELFF.

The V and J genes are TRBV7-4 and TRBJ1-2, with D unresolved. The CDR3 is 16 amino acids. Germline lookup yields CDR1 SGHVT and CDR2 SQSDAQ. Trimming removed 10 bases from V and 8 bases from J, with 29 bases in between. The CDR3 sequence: CATLWVQRYWGYGYTF. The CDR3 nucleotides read TGTGCCACCCTCTGGGTACAGAGATATTGGGGTTACGGCTACACCTTC.

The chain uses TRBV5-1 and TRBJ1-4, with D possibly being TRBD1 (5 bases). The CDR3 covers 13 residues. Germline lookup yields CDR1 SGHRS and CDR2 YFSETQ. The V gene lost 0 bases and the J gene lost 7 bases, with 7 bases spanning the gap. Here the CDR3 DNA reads TGCGCCAGCAGCTTGGGACAGCTTGAAAAACTGTTTTTT. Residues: CASSLGQLEKLFF.

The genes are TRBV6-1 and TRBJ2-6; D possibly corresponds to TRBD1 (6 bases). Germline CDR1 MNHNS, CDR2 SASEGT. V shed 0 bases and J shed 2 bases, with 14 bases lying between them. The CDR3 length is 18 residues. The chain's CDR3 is CASSEAPYRAAGANVLTF. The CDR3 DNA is TGTGCCAGCAGTGAAGCCCCATACAGGGCGGCTGGGGCCAACGTCCTGACTTTC.

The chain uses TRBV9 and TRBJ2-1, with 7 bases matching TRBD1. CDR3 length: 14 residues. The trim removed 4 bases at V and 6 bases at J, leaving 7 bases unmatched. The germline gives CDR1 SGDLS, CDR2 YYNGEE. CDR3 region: CASSRLPGGNEQFF. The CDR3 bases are TGTGCCAGCAGCCGGCTACCAGGGGGCAATGAGCAGTTCTTC.

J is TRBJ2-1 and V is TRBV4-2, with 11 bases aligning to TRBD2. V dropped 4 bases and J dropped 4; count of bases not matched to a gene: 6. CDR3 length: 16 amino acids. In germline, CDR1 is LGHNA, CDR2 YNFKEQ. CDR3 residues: CASSPRIAGGYNEQFF. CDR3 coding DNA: TGTGCCAGCAGCCCCCGGATAGCGGGAGGGTACAATGAGCAGTTCTTC.

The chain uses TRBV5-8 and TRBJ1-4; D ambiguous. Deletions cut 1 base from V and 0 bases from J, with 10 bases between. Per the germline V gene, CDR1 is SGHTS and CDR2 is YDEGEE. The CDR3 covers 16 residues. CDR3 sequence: CASSLLLDATNEKLFF. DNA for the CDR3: TGTGCCAGCAGCTTGTTGCTTGACGCAACTAATGAAAAACTGTTTTTT.

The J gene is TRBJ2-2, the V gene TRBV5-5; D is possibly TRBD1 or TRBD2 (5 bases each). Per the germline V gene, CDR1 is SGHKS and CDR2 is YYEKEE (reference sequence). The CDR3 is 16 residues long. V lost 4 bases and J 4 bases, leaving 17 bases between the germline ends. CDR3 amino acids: CASSIPGRMATGELFF. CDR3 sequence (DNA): TGTGCCAGCAGCATCCCGGGACGGATGGCCACCGGGGAGCTGTTTTTT.

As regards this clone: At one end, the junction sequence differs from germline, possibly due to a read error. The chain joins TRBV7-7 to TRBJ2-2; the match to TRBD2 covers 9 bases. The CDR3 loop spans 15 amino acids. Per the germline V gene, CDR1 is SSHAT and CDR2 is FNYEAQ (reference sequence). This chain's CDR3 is CASSLASGATGELFF. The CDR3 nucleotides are TGTGCTAGCAGCTTAGCTAGCGGGGCCACCGGGGAGCTGTTTTTT.

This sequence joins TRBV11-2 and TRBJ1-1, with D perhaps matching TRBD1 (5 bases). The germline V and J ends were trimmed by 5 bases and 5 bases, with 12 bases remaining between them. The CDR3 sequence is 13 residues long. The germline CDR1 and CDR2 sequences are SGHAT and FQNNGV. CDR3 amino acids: CASSRLGGTEAFF. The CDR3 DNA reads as TGTGCCAGCAGCCGACTCGGGGGGACTGAAGCTTTCTTT.

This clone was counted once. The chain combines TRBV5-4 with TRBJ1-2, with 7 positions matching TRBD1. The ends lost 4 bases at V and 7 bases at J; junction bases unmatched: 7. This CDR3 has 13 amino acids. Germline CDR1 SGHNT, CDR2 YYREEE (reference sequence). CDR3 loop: CASSPGTVPGYTF. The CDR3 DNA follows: TGTGCCAGCAGCCCGGGGACAGTCCCTGGCTACACCTTC.

The CDR3, as DNA: TGCGCCAGCAGCTTGGGGGACAGCGGGTACAATGAGCAGTTCTTC. Translated: CASSLGDSGYNEQFF. The V gene is TRBV5-1, the J gene TRBJ2-1; a weak D match, TRBD1 (7 bases). The CDR3 length is 15 residues. CDR1 and CDR2 (germline): SGHRS, YFSETQ. V dropped 0 bases and J dropped 4 bases, with 11 bases sitting between them.

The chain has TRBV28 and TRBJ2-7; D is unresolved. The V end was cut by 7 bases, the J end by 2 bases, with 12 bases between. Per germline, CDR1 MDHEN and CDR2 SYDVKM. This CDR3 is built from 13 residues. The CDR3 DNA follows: TGTGCCAGCACCCTCGGAACACCCTACGAGCAGTACTTC. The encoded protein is CASTLGTPYEQYF.

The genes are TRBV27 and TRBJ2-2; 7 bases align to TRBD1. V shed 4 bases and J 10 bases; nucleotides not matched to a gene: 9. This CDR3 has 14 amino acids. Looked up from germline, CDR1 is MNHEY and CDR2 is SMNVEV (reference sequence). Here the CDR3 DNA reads TGTGCCAGCAGTTCTACAGGGGCGGTGGCGGAGCTGTTTTTT. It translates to CASSSTGAVAELFF.